This T cell receptor (beta chain) was captured in a study of neurological immune-mediated disorders (dated by TCRdb to about 2019). Background for the entire study: Using UMI-based sequencing, the study compared peripheral blood TCR-beta repertoires from patients with HTLV-I-associated myelopathy (HAM/TSP), patients with multiple sclerosis, and healthy controls. The roughly 100 TCR-beta libraries covered PBMC samples along with longitudinal samples, technical triplicates, and paired sorted CD4+ and CD8+ T-cell subsets. Longitudinal HAM/TSP and healthy donors were sampled at 3 time-points each (about 3-40 month intervals). The cohort included 60 to 75 subjects: about 15 with HAM/TSP, approximately 35 with multiple sclerosis, and 20 or so healthy controls. The study at large found these results: The highest TCR clonal expansion was observed in HAM/TSP patients, whereas the lowest was observed in MS patients, even when compared with healthy controls. No identical CDR3 amino acid sequences were found to be shared among expanded clones across subjects, suggesting that TCR-beta repertoires were private in all groups.

To synthesize cDNA, template-switch 5'RACE was performed with a primer carrying a 10-nucleotide random unique molecular identifier so that each TCR transcript was tagged. Over 190 million TCR-beta sequences, covering 15-18 subjects, were produced in each sequencing run. Total RNA was extracted with the RNeasy kit. The KAPA Real-time Library Amplification kit was used to amplify TCR-beta VDJ regions with primers for the TCR constant region and the 5'RACE anchor. A first PCR added sample indexes and Illumina adaptors, and a second PCR then raised library yield. After Ampure bead purification, the TCR product of roughly 650 bp was size-selected on a 2% E-gel SizeSelection system. Before pooling, libraries had their quality checked on a Bioanalyzer, their concentration measured with Qubit, and their quantity determined with the Kapa Library Quantification kit. An Illumina HiSeq 2500 sequenced the libraries paired-end 2 x 150 bp. To increase sequence diversity, roughly 24-32% phiX was spiked into each library pool. The paper's processing steps were these. The UMI-based MiGEC pipeline processed quality-filtered reads and removed over 75% of raw TCR sequences during error correction. IMGT germline references were used for alignment of VDJ genes, and clonotypes were defined by a unique CDR3 amino acid sequence together with V-J genes. VDJtools evaluated clonal expansion, Shannon diversity and CDR3 relatedness (CalcPairwiseDistances, ClusterSamples); CLCbio workbench built phylogenetic trees. Expanded clones were defined as having at least 8 unique UMIs, based on coefficient-of-variation modelling across technical triplicates. In TCRdb, the public reads were trimmed at Q25 with fastp and aligned with MiXCR, with productive beta chains retained. Every entry covers one CDR3 protein and lists the most common genes and DNA from its rows. Here the V and J calls rest on TCRdb's processing, not on the authors' analysis. Counted in this sample were 60,000 to 90,000 distinct CDR3 sequences; around 9.6% of them appeared once. Of the sample, roughly 10% is held by the ten largest clones.

The CDR3 contains 19 residues, cysteine and phenylalanine counted. The kept DNA is CDR3 alone, 57 bases in frame from the first base. Looking up the germline V gene yields CDR1 SGHDN and CDR2 FVKESK. V and J are truncated by 2 bases and 2 bases respectively, leaving an intervening sequence of 21 bases. According to the study, the label for this sample's time point signals: longitudinal time-point 1 (baseline). The healthy controls were volunteers from blood banks in Maryland, USA. Unsorted PBMC libraries were generated from 2 million PBMCs stored in RNAlater at -80 °C until RNA extraction. Peripheral blood underwent Ficoll-Hypaque density gradient centrifugation to isolate PBMCs, which were then cryopreserved in liquid nitrogen. As regards this clonotype: Its antigen target is currently unknown. No base quality values were provided; no much bigger clone lies one nucleotide off.

This chain is built from TRBV14 and TRBJ2-2; the D segment may tentatively be TRBD1 or TRBD2, each giving 5 matched bases. Source material: PBMCs. This clonotype was sampled from a man in his thirties or forties in good health. The CDR3 protein is CASSQFSGRHILNTGELFF. The bases read TGTGCCAGCAGCCAATTCTCGGGACGTCACATCCTAAACACCGGGGAGCTGTTTTTT.